This T cell receptor (beta chain) was recorded in a study of blood T cell repertoires in COVID-19. Overall study context: Sample material is recorded as cDNA or gDNA derived from T cells, B-cell-depleted T cells, or PBMCs.

As processed by the authors: Quantification of nucleated cells was approximated via reference gene primer amplification. Generated by immunoSEQ multiplex PCR, the TCRdb table keeps only in-frame clones and is missing some. The D gene and trimming were derived from the DNA, and the V and J assignments and clone size from that table. The profile covers roughly 300,000 clones, with 87% appearing a single time and over 4% taken by the ten largest. Germline V gene sequence: CDR1 SGHRS, CDR2 YFSETQ. V was pared by 7 bases and J by 8 bases, with 8 bases of the junction left unmatched. The CDR3 spans 14 residues. Participants spanned ages about 18 to 100 years and resided in about 24 US areas. Among Cohort 3 donors, those recovered had two negative PCRs, clearance, or symptom resolution.

This rearrangement joins TRBV5-1 to TRBJ2-3, with 12 bases matching TRBD2. This clonotype was obtained from a woman aged 25 to 45 who had recovered from COVID-19. Sequencing was done on a sample of PBMCs or T cells enriched from blood (not recorded which). The CDR3 bases are TGCGCCAGCGGTCTAGCGGGGGGGCCTACTACGCAGTATTTT. Amino acid sequence: CASGLAGGPTTQYF.